This T cell receptor (beta chain) was identified during a study of blood T cell repertoires in COVID-19. Method: immunoSEQ multiplex PCR; TCRdb's copy keeps in-frame clones and lacks some. The sample holds some 330,000 clones, over 80% seen once. Enrolled through a virtual design, the participants were between about 18 and 100 years of age and came from fewer than 30 US areas. The CDR3 is made up of 15 amino acids. J lost 4 bases, V lost 5 bases, and 11 bases had no gene match. From germline, CDR1 is MNHEY and CDR2 SMNVEV (reference sequence). V is TRBV27 and J is TRBJ2-7; 7 bases are a match to TRBD1. The sequenced sample consisted of PBMCs or T cells enriched from blood (not recorded which). This receptor was taken from a woman aged 50 to 65 who had recovered from COVID-19. CDR3 sequence reads: CASSPQKGASYEQYF. Written as DNA, the CDR3 is TGTGCCAGCAGTCCCCAGAAGGGGGCTAGTTACGAGCAGTACTTC.